This record concerns one TCR beta chain sequence. Its specific antigen is unknown. Base-call qualities are not available, and no considerably larger clone is one nucleotide away. In the prospective study, participants were roughly 18 to 90 years old, resided in fewer than 25 geographic areas of the United States, and were enrolled through a virtual design. To assign participants to cohorts, the prospective study relied on clinical history that participants themselves reported in a screening survey and a study questionnaire. Recovered participants in ImmuneRACE Cohort 3 were defined as having two consecutive negative NP/OP PCR tests, clearance from a healthcare professional, or resolution of symptoms. Each participant in the prospective study had whole blood, serum and a nasopharyngeal or oropharyngeal swab collected by mobile phlebotomists. Participants in the prospective study had the option to provide additional blood draws and questionnaires over a roughly 2-month period. Prospective study blood samples were shipped either frozen or at room temperature before DNA extraction.

The sample originates from a study of blood T cell repertoires in COVID-19 (dated by TCRdb to about 2020). About the study as a whole: The collaborator samples originated in the United States, Italy and Spain and spanned the acute and convalescent phases of COVID-19. Samples came from the ongoing ImmuneRACE study (first 160 participants) plus 1,254 subjects from 6 global collaborators. A freely available public database, intended as a resource for researchers studying the immune response to SARS-CoV-2, is where the repertoires were released. Deeply sampled blood TCRbeta repertoires from subjects exposed to, actively infected with, or recovered from COVID-19 were included in the dataset. The material from the prospective study consisted of cDNA or gDNA derived from T cells, B-cell-depleted T cells, or PBMCs. HLA class I and class II types, where available, came from metadata supplied by the sample provider rather than from assay-based typing. Nearly every sample came with metadata listing a de-identified subject ID, COVID-19 status, age in years and sex. The research as a whole found: Clinical and demographic metadata were provided uncurated, with the amount varying by source and participant.

TCRbeta CDR3 regions were amplified from genomic DNA using the immunoSEQ Assay, a bias-controlled multiplex PCR. The authors processed their data as follows. The number of nucleated cells in each sample was estimated from the amplification of reference gene primers within the assay. Sequence reads were collapsed and filtered to measure the absolute abundance of every unique TCRbeta CDR3 rearrangement. For each sample, productive Simpson clonality was calculated as the square root of Simpson's diversity index over productive rearrangements. The table comes from immuneACCESS by way of TCRdb, which keeps in-frame sequences with V and J called. Part of the clones is missing from these tables; in studies checked, under half for an unresolved V gene and the rest for unknown reasons. From that table come the V and J calls and clone size; the DNA was used to work out D and trimming. The sample table holds about 300,000 clones, of which roughly 89% were seen once. The ten top clones hold 1.7% of the sample.

The junction shows trimming of 4 bases on V and 1 base on J, plus 9 bases between the germline ends. Taken from the germline V gene, the CDR1 and CDR2 loops are SGDLS and YYNGEE. The CDR3 contains 14 residues, cysteine and phenylalanine counted. Only CDR3 DNA remains: 42 bases, in frame from the first base. Recombination joined TRBV9 with TRBJ1-3; the D gene is unclear. The sequencing sample was made of PBMCs or T cells enriched from blood (not recorded which). The sequence was obtained from a woman in her 40s who had recovered from COVID-19. The CDR3 here reads CASSSDSSGNTIYF. The sequenced DNA is TGTGCCAGCAGCTCGGACTCGTCTGGAAACACCATATATTTT.